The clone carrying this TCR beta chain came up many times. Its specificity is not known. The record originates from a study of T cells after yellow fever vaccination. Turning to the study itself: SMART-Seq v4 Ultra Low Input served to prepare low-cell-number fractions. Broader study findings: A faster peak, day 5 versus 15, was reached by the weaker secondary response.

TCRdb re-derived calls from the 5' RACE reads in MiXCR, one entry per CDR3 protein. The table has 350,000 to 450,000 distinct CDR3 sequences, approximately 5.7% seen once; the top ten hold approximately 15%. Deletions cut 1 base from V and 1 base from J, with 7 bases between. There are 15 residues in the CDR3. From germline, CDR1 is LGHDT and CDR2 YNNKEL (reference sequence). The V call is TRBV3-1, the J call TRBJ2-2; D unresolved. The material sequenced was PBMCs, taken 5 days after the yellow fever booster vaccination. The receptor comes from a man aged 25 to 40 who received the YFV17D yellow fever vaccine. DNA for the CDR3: TGTGCCAGCAGCCAAGGGCTATTGAACACCGGGGAGCTGTTTTTT. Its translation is CASSQGLLNTGELFF.